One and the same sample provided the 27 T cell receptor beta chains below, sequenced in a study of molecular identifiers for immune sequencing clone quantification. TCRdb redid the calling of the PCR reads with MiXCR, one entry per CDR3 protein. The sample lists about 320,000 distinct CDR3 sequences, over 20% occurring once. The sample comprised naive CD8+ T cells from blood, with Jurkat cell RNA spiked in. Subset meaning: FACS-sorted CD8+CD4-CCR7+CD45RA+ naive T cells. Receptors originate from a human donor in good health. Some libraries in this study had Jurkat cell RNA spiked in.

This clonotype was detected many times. CDR3 amino acids: CASNGRGLAGGPWYTQYF. The CDR3 DNA reads TGTGCCAGCAACGGCCGGGGACTAGCGGGAGGGCCATGGTATACGCAGTATTTT. The rearrangement links TRBV28 to TRBJ2-3; 16 bases fit TRBD2. Germline values: CDR1 MDHEN, CDR2 SYDVKM. Trimming at V came to 7 bases and at J to 7 bases, leaving 14 bases not matched to a gene. CDR3 size: 18 residues. Drawing the rest from reference TRBV28 and TRBJ2-3, the complete variable domain is DVKVTQSSRYLVKRTGEKVFLECVQDMDHENMFWYRQDPGLGLRLIYFSYDVKMKEKGDIPEGYSVSREKKERFSLILESASTNQTSMYLCASNGRGLAGGPWYTQYFGPGTRLTVL.

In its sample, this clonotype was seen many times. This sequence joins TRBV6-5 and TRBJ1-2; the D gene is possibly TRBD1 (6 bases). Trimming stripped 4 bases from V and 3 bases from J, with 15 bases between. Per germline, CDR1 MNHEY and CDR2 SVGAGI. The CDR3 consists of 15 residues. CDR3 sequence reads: CASSSAGHKYYGYTF. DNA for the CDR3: TGTGCCAGCAGTTCTGCGGGACACAAATACTATGGCTACACCTTC.

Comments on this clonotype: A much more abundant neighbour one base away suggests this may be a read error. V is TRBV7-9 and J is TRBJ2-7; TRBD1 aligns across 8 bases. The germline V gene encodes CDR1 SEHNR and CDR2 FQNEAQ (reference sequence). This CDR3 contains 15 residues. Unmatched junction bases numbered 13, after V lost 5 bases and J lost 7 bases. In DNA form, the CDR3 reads TGTGCCAGCAGCCGCGGACAGGGACCCTACAATGAGCAGTACTTC. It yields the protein CASSRGQGPYNEQYF. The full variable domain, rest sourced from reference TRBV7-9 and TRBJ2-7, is DTGVSQNPRHKITKRGQNVTFRCDPISEHNRLYWYRQTLGQGPEFLTYFQNEAQLEKSRLLSDRFSAERPKGSFSTLEIQRTEQGDSAMYLCASSRGQGPYNEQYFGPGTRLTVT.

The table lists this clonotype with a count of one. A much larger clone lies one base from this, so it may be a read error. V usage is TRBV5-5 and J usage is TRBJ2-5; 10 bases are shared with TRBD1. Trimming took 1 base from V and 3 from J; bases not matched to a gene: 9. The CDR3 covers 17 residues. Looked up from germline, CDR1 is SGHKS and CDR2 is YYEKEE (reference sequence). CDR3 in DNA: TGTGCCAGCAGCTTGAGTAGGGACAGGGGACTTGAAGAGACCCAGTACTTC. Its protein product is CASSLSRDRGLEETQYF.

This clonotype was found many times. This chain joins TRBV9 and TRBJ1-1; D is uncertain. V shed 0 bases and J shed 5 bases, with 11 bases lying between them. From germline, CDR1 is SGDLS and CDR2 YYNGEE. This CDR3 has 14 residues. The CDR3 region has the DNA TGTGCCAGCAGCGTAGGTACTCTGGGGACTGAAGCTTTCTTT. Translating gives CASSVGTLGTEAFF. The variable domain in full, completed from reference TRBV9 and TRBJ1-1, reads DSGVTQTPKHLITATGQRVTLRCSPRSGDLSVYWYQQSLDQGLQFLIQYYNGEERAKGNILERFSAQQFPDLHSELNLSSLELGDSALYFCASSVGTLGTEAFFGQGTRLTVV.

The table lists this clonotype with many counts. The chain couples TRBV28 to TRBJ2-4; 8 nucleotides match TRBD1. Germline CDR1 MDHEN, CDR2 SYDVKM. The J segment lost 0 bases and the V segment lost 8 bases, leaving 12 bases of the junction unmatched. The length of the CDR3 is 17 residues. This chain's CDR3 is CASGISDRALAKNIQYF. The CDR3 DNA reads TGTGCCAGCGGAATCTCGGACAGGGCCCTAGCCAAAAACATTCAGTACTTC.

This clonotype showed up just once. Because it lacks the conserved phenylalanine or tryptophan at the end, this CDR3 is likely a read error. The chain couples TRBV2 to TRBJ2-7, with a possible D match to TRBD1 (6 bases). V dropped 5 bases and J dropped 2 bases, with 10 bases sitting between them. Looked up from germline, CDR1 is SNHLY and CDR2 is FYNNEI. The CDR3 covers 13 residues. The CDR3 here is CASSQGRAYEQYS. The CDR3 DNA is TGTGCCAGCAGTCAGGGGAGAGCCTACGAGCAGTACTCC.

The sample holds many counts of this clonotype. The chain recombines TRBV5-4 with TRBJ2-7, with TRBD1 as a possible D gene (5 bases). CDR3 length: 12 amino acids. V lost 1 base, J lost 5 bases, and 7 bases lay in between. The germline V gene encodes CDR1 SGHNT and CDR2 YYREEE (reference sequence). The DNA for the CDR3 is TGTGCCAGCAGCTTGTTCAGGGACGAGCAGTACTTC. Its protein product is CASSLFRDEQYF.

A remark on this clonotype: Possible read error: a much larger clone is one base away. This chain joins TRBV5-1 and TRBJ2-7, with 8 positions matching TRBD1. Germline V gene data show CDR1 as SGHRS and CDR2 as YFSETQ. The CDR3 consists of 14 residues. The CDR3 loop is CVSSLAGGFYEQYF. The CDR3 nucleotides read TGCGTCAGCAGCTTGGCAGGGGGCTTCTACGAGCAGTACTTC.

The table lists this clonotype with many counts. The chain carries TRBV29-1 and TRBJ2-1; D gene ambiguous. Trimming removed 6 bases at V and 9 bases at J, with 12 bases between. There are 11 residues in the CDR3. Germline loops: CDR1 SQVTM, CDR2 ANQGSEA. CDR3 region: CSVDEYAEQFF. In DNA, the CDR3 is TGCAGCGTCGACGAGTATGCTGAGCAGTTCTTC.

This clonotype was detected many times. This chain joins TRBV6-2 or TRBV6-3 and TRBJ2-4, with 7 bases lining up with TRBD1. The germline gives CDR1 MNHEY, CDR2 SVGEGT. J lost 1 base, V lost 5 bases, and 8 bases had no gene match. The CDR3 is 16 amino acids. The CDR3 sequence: CASSVHRGRAKNIQYF. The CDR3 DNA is TGTGCCAGCAGTGTACACAGGGGTCGGGCCAAAAACATTCAGTACTTC.

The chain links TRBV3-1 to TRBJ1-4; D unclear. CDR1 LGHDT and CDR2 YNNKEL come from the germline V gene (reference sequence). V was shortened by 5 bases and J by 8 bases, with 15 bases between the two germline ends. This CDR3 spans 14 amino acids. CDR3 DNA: TGTGCCAGCAGCGACGCCCTCGTCGGCGAAAAACTGTTTTTT. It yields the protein CASSDALVGEKLFF.

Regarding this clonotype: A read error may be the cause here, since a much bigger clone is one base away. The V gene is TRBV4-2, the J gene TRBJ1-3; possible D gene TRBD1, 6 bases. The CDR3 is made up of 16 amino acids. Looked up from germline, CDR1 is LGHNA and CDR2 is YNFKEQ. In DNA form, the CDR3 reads TGTGCCGGCAGCCAAGATTCGGCAGGGGCTGGAAACACCATATATTTT. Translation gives CAGSQDSAGAGNTIYF.

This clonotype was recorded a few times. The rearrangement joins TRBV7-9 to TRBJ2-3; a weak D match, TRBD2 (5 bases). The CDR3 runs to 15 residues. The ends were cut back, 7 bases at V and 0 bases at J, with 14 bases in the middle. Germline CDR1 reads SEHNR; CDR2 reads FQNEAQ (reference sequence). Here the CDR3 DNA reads TGTGCCAGCAAAACAGCGGTATACAGCACAGATACGCAGTATTTT. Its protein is CASKTAVYSTDTQYF. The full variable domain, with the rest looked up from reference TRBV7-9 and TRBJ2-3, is DTGVSQNPRHKITKRGQNVTFRCDPISEHNRLYWYRQTLGQGPEFLTYFQNEAQLEKSRLLSDRFSAERPKGSFSTLEIQRTEQGDSAMYLCASKTAVYSTDTQYFGPGTRLTVL.

The DNA of the CDR3 is TGTGCCAGCAGTTCCGTGACAGGCAGTTACGAGCAGTACTTC. It codes for CASSSVTGSYEQYF. The chain recombines TRBV6-2 or TRBV6-3 with TRBJ2-7; maybe TRBD1 (6 bases). This CDR3 has 14 amino acids. V lost 4 bases and J 4 bases, leaving 14 bases between the germline ends. Per germline, CDR1 MNHEY and CDR2 SVGEGT.

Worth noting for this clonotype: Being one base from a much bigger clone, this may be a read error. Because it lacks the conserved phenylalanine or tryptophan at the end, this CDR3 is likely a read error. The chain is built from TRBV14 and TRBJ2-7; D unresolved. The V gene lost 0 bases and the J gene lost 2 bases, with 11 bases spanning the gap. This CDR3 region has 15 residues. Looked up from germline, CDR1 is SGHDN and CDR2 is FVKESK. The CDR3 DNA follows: TGTGCCAGCAGCCAAGATTCCTTAGGCCCCTACGAGCAGTACCTC. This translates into CASSQDSLGPYEQYL.

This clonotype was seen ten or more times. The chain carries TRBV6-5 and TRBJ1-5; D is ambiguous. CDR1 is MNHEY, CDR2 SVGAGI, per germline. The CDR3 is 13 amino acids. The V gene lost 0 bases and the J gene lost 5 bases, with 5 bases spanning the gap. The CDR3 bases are TGTGCCAGCAGTTACTCCTCTTATCAGCCCCAGCATTTT. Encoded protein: CASSYSSYQPQHF.

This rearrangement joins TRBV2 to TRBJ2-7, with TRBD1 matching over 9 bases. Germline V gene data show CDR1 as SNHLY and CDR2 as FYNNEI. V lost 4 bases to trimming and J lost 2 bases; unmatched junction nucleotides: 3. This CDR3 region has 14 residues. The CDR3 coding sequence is TGTGCCAGCAGTGTCACAGGGGGCACCTACGAGCAGTACTTC. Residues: CASSVTGGTYEQYF.

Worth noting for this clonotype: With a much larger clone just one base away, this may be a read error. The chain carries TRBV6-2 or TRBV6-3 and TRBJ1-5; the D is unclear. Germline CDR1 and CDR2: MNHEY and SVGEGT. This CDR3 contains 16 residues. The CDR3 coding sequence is TGTGGCAGCAGTTACTCGTTTACAAGTAGCAATCAGCCCCAGCATTTT. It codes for CGSSYSFTSSNQPQHF.

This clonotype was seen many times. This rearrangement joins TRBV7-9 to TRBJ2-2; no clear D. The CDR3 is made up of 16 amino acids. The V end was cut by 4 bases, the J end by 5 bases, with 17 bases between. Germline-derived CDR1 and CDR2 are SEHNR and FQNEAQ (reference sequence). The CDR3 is CASSSRALASTGELFF. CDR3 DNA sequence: TGTGCCAGCAGCTCCCGGGCCTTAGCATCAACCGGGGAGCTGTTTTTT. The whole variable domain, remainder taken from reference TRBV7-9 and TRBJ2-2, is DTGVSQNPRHKITKRGQNVTFRCDPISEHNRLYWYRQTLGQGPEFLTYFQNEAQLEKSRLLSDRFSAERPKGSFSTLEIQRTEQGDSAMYLCASSSRALASTGELFFGEGSRLTVL.

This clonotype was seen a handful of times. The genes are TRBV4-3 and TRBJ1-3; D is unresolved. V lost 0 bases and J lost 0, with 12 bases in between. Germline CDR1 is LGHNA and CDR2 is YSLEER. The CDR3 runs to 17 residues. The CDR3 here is CASSQDRATDSGNTIYF. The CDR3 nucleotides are TGCGCCAGCAGCCAAGATAGGGCTACAGACTCTGGAAACACCATATATTTT.

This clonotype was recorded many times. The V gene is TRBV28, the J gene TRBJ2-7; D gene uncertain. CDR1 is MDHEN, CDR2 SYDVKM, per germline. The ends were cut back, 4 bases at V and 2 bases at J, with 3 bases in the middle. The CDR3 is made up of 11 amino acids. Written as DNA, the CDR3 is TGTGCCAGCAGTTCGCCCTACGAGCAGTACTTC. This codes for CASSSPYEQYF. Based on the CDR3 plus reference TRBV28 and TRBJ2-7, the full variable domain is DVKVTQSSRYLVKRTGEKVFLECVQDMDHENMFWYRQDPGLGLRLIYFSYDVKMKEKGDIPEGYSVSREKKERFSLILESASTNQTSMYLCASSSPYEQYFGPGTRLTVT.

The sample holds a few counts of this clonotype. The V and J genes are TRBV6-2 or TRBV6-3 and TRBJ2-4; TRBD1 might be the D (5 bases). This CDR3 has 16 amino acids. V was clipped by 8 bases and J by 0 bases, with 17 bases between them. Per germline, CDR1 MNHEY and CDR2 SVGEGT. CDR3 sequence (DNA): TGTGCCAGCGGCTTGACAGATACCCTAGCCAAAAACATTCAGTACTTC. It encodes CASGLTDTLAKNIQYF.

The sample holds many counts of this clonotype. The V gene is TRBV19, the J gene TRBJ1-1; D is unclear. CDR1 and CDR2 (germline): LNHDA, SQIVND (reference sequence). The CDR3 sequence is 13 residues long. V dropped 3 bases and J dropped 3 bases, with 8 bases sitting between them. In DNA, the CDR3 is TGTGCCAGTAGTATCGGAAGGGACACTGAAGCTTTCTTT. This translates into CASSIGRDTEAFF.

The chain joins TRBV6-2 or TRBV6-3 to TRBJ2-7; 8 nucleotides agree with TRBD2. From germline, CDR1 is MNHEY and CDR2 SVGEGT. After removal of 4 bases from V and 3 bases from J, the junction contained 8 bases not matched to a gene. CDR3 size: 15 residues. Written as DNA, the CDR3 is TGTGCCAGCAGTTGTTCGCGGGGGGATCACTACGAGCAGTACTTC. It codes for CASSCSRGDHYEQYF.

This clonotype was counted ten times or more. The DNA of the CDR3 is TGCAGTGCAACAGGGTATTTGGGCACCGGGGAGCTGTTTTTT. Its translation: CSATGYLGTGELFF. The V gene is TRBV20-1, the J gene TRBJ2-2, with a possible D match to TRBD1 (6 bases). V gave up 6 bases and J gave up 4 bases, with 15 bases separating them. The germline CDR1 and CDR2 sequences are DFQATT and SNEGSKA (reference sequence). The CDR3 consists of 14 residues.

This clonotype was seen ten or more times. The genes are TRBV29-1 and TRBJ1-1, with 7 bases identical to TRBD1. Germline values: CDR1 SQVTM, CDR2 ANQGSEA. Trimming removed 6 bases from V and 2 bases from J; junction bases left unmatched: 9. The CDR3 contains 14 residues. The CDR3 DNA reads TGCAGCGTCGAGGGGGACAGCCTAAACACTGAAGCTTTCTTT. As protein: CSVEGDSLNTEAFF.